This is a list of T cell receptor beta chains from one sample in a study of blood T cell repertoires in COVID-19. TCRdb keeps only in-frame clones here, not all; method: immunoSEQ multiplex PCR. This table has 100,000 to 150,000 clones, around 86% appearing once. Sequencing used peripheral blood. The receptors stem from a woman aged 70-85 years with COVID-19, enrolled during active disease. The CDR3 runs from the conserved cysteine through the conserved F or W. The D gene is left open where the match is weak. Only part of the rows carry a size: once, few, many, or a class if the clone is expanded.

NA,TRBV28,NA,TRBJ1-2,TGTGCCAGTTCCGGGAGGTATGGCTACACCTTC,CASSGRYGYTF
NA,TRBV3-1/TRBV3-2,TRBD2,TRBJ2-3,TGTGCCAGCAGCCAGGGGACTAGCGGGGGGTGGGCAGATACGCAGTATTTT,CASSQGTSGGWADTQYF
NA,TRBV6-1,TRBD1,TRBJ1-1,TGTGCCAGCAGTGAAAGGGCAGGGGGCACTGAAGCTTTCTTT,CASSERAGGTEAFF
NA,TRBV11-1,NA,TRBJ1-3,TGTGCCAGCAGCCCGCCCCAGGGAATGAGAGGAAACACCATATATTTT,CASSPPQGMRGNTIYF
NA,TRBV18,NA,TRBJ2-7,TGTGCCAGCTCACCATCCGCAGACGAGCAGTACTTC,CASSPSADEQYF
NA,TRBV28,TRBD1,TRBJ1-2,TGTGCCAGCAGACGCACCGGGACAGGGCATTACACCTTC,CASRRTGTGHYTF
NA,TRBV29-1,NA,TRBJ1-1,TGCAGCGTAGGACACACCGGGGGGACTGAAGCTTTCTTT,CSVGHTGGTEAFF
NA,TRBV7-9,TRBD1,TRBJ1-5,TGTGCCAGCACCTTAGGACAGGGCACGCCCCAGCATTTT,CASTLGQGTPQHF
NA,TRBV18,NA,TRBJ2-7,TGTGCCAGCTCACCACCGGGTGGGGGGGCTGCCTACGAGCAGTACTTC,CASSPPGGGAAYEQYF
NA,TRBV12-5,TRBD1,TRBJ2-1,TGTGCTAGTGGTTTAGCAGGACAGGGGATGAATGAGCAGTTCTTC,CASGLAGQGMNEQFF
NA,TRBV5-1,TRBD1,TRBJ1-2,TGCGCCAGCAGCTCGGGACAGGGTCGTCCCACCTTC,CASSSGQGRPTF
once,TRBV11-2,TRBD1,TRBJ1-1,TGTGCCAGCAGCCCAGGACAGGGTGGGACTGAAGCTTTCTTT,CASSPGQGGTEAFF
NA,TRBV11-3,NA,TRBJ2-7,TGTGCCAGCAGCTTGGCCTTTAACTACGAGCAGTACTTC,CASSLAFNYEQYF
NA,TRBV28,TRBD2,TRBJ2-5,TGTGCCAGCAGTCCTTGGACTAGCGGCAAAGAGACCCAGTACTTC,CASSPWTSGKETQYF
NA,TRBV4-2,NA,TRBJ1-4,TGTGCCAGCAGCCAAGATACGGGGGTAGAAGGAAAACTGTTTTTT,CASSQDTGVEGKLFF
NA,TRBV28,NA,TRBJ1-6,TGTGCCAGCAGTTTCTCCGCAGGGGCCTATAATTCACCCCTCCACTTT,CASSFSAGAYNSPLHF
NA,TRBV5-6,TRBD1,TRBJ1-3,TGTGCCAGCACCCCGGGACAGGTCTTTAAAAGGTCTGGAAACACCATATATTTT,CASTPGQVFKRSGNTIYF
NA,TRBV30,TRBD1,TRBJ1-1,TGTGCCTTCGACAGGGGGGCAATGGGTGACACTGAAGCTTTCTTT,CAFDRGAMGDTEAFF
NA,TRBV5-1,TRBD1,TRBJ1-2,TGCGCCAGCAGCTTCTTATCCGGGACAGGGGGCTATGGCTACACCTTC,CASSFLSGTGGYGYTF
NA,TRBV6-6,TRBD1,TRBJ2-5,TGTGCCAGCAGTACTTCCGGGACAGGGGCCCAAGAGACCCAGTACTTC,CASSTSGTGAQETQYF
NA,TRBV19,TRBD1,TRBJ2-1,TGTGCCAGTAGCACAGGGGTGAACACTGGGAATGAGCAGTTCTTC,CASSTGVNTGNEQFF
NA,TRBV11-2,TRBD1,TRBJ2-7,TGTGCCAGCAGCTTCTTAGGACAGGGGGGATACGAGCAGTACTTC,CASSFLGQGGYEQYF
NA,TRBV18,TRBD2,TRBJ2-5,TGTGCCAGCTCACCCGCCTGGGGGAGTAGCGGGGGCTTGGAGACCCAGTACTTC,CASSPAWGSSGGLETQYF
NA,TRBV7-2,NA,TRBJ1-2,TGTGCCAGCAGCTTAAGGCTCGGGGTGGGCTACACCTTC,CASSLRLGVGYTF
NA,TRBV7-2,TRBD1,TRBJ1-1,TGTGCCAGCAACTATGACAGGGGGACTGAAGCTTTCTTT,CASNYDRGTEAFF
NA,TRBV24-1,NA,TRBJ1-4,TGTGCCACCAGTGAGGGACGGACAGAAGAAAAACTGTTTTTT,CATSEGRTEEKLFF
NA,TRBV28,NA,TRBJ1-1,TGTGCCATCCACGGGGGGACTGAAGCTTTCTTT,CAIHGGTEAFF
NA,TRBV5-1,TRBD2,TRBJ2-7,TGCGCCAGCAGCTTGGGGGCTAGCGGGGCCCACGAGCAGTACTTC,CASSLGASGAHEQYF
NA,TRBV5-5,NA,TRBJ1-1,TGTGCCAGCAGCTTTCGGCAGGTATTATCTGAAGCTTTCTTT,CASSFRQVLSEAFF
NA,TRBV24-1,TRBD2,TRBJ2-3,TGTGCCACCAGTGGTGAGCGGGGGGCCGATACGCAGTATTTT,CATSGERGADTQYF
NA,TRBV3-1/TRBV3-2,NA,TRBJ2-3,TGTGCCAGCAGCCTACTCGACTCCGCCACAGATACGCAGTATTTT,CASSLLDSATDTQYF
NA,TRBV5-1,NA,TRBJ2-7,TGCGCCAGCAGCTTGGGACAGCTCTCCTACGAGCAGTACTTC,CASSLGQLSYEQYF
once,TRBV4-2,NA,TRBJ2-2,TGTGCCAGCAGCCACCCCGCGTCCCGGGACACCGGGGAGCTGTTTTTT,CASSHPASRDTGELFF
NA,TRBV30,TRBD1,TRBJ1-2,TGTGCCTGGAGCGACAGGGGAGACTATGGCTACACCTTC,CAWSDRGDYGYTF
NA,TRBV5-5,NA,TRBJ2-7,TGTGCCAGCAGCTTGGGTGGAGGAGAAACCTACGAGCAGTACTTC,CASSLGGGETYEQYF
NA,TRBV19,NA,TRBJ1-5,TGTGCCAGCCATCGGGAGGGATCAGGCCCGAATCAGCCCCAGCATTTT,CASHREGSGPNQPQHF
NA,TRBV18,TRBD1,TRBJ1-2,TGTGCCAGCTCACAAACAGGGGGAAGTGGCTACACCTTC,CASSQTGGSGYTF
NA,TRBV2,NA,TRBJ2-2,TGTGCCAGCAGGGGGCCAGCCTTAACCGGGGAGCTGTTTTTT,CASRGPALTGELFF
NA,TRBV5-1,TRBD2,TRBJ2-7,TGCGCCAGCAGCTTTAGGCTAGCGGGGAGCTACGAGCAGTACTTC,CASSFRLAGSYEQYF
NA,TRBV7-9,TRBD1,TRBJ1-1,TGTGCCAGCAGCTTAGGAGGGACAGGCACTGAAGCTTTCTTT,CASSLGGTGTEAFF
few,TRBV4-1,TRBD2,TRBJ2-7,TGCGCCAGCAGCCACCCGCCGGGACTAGCGGGGGTTTCCTACGAGCAGTACTTC,CASSHPPGLAGVSYEQYF
NA,TRBV2,NA,TRBJ1-3,TGTGCCAGCAGCCTTCCCGGGTCGAACACCATATATTTT,CASSLPGSNTIYF
NA,TRBV28,NA,TRBJ1-5,TGTGCCAGCAGTTTCGCGGGGGGCAATCAGCCCCAGCATTTT,CASSFAGGNQPQHF